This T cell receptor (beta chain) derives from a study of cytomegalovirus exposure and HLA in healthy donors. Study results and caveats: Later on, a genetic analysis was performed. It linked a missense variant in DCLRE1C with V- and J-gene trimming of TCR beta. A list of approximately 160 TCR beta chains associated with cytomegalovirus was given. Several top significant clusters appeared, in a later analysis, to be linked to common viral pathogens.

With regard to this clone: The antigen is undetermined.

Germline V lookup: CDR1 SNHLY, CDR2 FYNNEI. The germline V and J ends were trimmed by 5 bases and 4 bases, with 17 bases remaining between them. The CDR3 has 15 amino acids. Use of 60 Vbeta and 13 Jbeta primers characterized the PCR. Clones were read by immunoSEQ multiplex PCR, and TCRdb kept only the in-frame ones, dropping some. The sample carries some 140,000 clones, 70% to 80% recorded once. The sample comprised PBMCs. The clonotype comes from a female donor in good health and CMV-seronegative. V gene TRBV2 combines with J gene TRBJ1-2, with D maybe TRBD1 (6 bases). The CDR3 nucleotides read TGTGCCAGCAGTCTTGAGGCGCGACAGGTCTATGGCTACACCTTC. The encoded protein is CASSLEARQVYGYTF. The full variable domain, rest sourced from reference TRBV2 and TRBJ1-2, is EPEVTQTPSHQVTQMGQEVILRCVPISNHLYFYWYRQILGQKVEFLVSFYNNEISEKSEIFDDQFSVERPDGSNFTLKIRSTKLEDSAMYFCASSLEARQVYGYTFGSGTRLTVV.